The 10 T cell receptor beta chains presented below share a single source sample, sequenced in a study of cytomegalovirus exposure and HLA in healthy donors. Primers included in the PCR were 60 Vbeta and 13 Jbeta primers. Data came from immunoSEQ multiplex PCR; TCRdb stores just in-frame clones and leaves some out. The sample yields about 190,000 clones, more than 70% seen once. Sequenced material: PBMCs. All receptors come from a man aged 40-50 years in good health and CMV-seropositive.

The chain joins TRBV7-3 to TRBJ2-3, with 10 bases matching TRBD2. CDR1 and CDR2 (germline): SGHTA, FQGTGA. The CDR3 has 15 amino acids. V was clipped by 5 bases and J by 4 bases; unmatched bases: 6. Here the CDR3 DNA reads TGTGCCAGCAGCACCATAGCGGGAGGTTCAGATACGCAGTATTTT. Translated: CASSTIAGGSDTQYF.

The CDR3: CASTSFGQVGSSGANVLTF. CDR3 coding DNA: TGTGCCAGCACTTCTTTCGGACAGGTTGGTTCTAGCGGGGCCAACGTCCTGACTTTC. The chain carries TRBV28 and TRBJ2-6, with TRBD1 matching over 7 bases. The CDR3 runs 19 residues. Germline assignment: CDR1 MDHEN and CDR2 SYDVKM. Trimming at V came to 7 bases and at J to 4 bases, leaving 19 bases not matched to a gene.

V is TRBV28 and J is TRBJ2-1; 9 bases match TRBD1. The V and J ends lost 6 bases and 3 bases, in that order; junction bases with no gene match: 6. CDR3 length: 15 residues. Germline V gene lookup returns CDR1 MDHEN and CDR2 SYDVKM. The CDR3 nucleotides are TGTGCCAGCAGGCCCCGGGACAGGGTCTACAATGAGCAGTTCTTC. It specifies CASRPRDRVYNEQFF. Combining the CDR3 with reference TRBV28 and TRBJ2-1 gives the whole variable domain DVKVTQSSRYLVKRTGEKVFLECVQDMDHENMFWYRQDPGLGLRLIYFSYDVKMKEKGDIPEGYSVSREKKERFSLILESASTNQTSMYLCASRPRDRVYNEQFFGPGTRLTVL.

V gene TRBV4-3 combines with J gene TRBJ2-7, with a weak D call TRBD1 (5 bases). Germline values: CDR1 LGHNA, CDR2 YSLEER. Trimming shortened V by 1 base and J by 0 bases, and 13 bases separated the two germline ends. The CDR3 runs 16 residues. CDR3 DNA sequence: TGCGCCAGCAGCCAAGGCCAAGGGGCCAGCTCCTACGAGCAGTACTTC. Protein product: CASSQGQGASSYEQYF.

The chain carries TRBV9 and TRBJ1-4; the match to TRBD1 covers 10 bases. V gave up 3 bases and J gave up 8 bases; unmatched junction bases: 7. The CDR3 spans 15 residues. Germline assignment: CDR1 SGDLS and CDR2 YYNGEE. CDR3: CASSGLGQGKEKLFF. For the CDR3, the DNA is TGTGCCAGCAGCGGCCTGGGACAGGGGAAGGAAAAACTGTTTTTT.

Written as DNA, the CDR3 is TGTGCCAGCAGTTCCTCTACCCTCAACACCGGGGAGCTGTTTTTT. This gives the protein CASSSSTLNTGELFF. This chain connects TRBV27 to TRBJ2-2; D gene ambiguous. V was clipped by 4 bases and J by 2 bases, with 11 bases between them. Germline CDR1 reads MNHEY; CDR2 reads SMNVEV (reference sequence). This CDR3 is 15 amino acids long.

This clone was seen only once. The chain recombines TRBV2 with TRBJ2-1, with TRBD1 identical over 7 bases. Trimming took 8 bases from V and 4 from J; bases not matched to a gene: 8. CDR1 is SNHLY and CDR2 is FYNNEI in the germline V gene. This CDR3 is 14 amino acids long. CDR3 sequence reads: CASLRDRDYNEQFF. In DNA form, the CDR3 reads TGTGCCAGCTTACGGGACAGAGATTACAATGAGCAGTTCTTC.

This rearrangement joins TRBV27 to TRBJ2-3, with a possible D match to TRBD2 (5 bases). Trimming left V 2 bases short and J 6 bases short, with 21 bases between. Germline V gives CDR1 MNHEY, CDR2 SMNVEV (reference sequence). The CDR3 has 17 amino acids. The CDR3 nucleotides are TGTGCCAGCAGTTTACAGGAGGTGGATGGGTGGGTTGATACGCAGTATTTT. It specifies CASSLQEVDGWVDTQYF.

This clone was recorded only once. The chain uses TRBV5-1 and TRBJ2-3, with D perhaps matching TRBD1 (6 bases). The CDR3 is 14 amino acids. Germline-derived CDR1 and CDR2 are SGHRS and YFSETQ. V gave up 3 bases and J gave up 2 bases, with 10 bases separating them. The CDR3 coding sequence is TGCGCCAGCAGCTCACAGGGATACACAGATACGCAGTATTTT. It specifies CASSSQGYTDTQYF.

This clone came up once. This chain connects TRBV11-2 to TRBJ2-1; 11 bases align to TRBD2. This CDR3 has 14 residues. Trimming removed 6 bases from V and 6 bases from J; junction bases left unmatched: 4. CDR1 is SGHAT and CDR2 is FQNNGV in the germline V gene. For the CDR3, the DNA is TGTGCCAGCAGAATAGCGGGAGGGGGCAATGAGCAGTTCTTC. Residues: CASRIAGGGNEQFF.